The 14 T cell receptor beta chains below all came from one sample that was sequenced in a study of cytomegalovirus exposure and HLA in healthy donors. 60 Vbeta and 13 Jbeta primers were used in PCR. TCRdb's table, derived via immunoSEQ multiplex PCR, lists solely in-frame clones and lacks some. The top ten hold over 2% of the sample, which has 180,000 or so clones, about 77% seen once. The material sequenced was PBMCs. These receptors were obtained from a woman in her 30s in good health and CMV-seropositive.

The chain's CDR3 is CASSQASGGAGEQFF. The CDR3 nucleotides are TGCGCCAGCAGCCAAGCTAGCGGGGGGGCAGGTGAGCAGTTCTTC. The gene calls are TRBV4-1 and TRBJ2-1; 12 bases fit TRBD2. V was pared by 1 base and J by 9 bases, with 4 bases of the junction left unmatched. This CDR3 spans 15 amino acids. Germline lookup yields CDR1 MGHRA and CDR2 YSYEKL.

The chain links TRBV11-2 to TRBJ1-4, with TRBD1 as a possible D gene (5 bases). Germline-derived CDR1 and CDR2 are SGHAT and FQNNGV. The V end was cut by 5 bases, the J end by 8 bases, with 18 bases between. The CDR3 is 15 residues long. In DNA form, the CDR3 reads TGTGCCAGCAGCATGGCTGACAGAGTGAAAGAAAAACTGTTTTTT. This gives the protein CASSMADRVKEKLFF.

This clone was seen just once. The V gene is TRBV7-2, the J gene TRBJ2-5; a weak D match, TRBD2 (5 bases). V was shortened by 1 base and J by 6 bases, with 12 bases between the two germline ends. The CDR3 has 14 amino acids. The V gene's germline CDR1 is SGHTA and CDR2 FQGNSA. This CDR3 reads CASSLGEGWQTQYF. CDR3 bases: TGTGCCAGCAGCTTAGGCGAGGGCTGGCAGACCCAGTACTTC.

V gene TRBV5-1 combines with J gene TRBJ2-5, with D maybe TRBD2 (5 bases). Trimming removed 3 bases from V and 1 base from J, with 16 bases in between. The CDR3 length is 16 residues. In germline, CDR1 is SGHRS, CDR2 YFSETQ. The CDR3, as DNA: TGCGCCAGCAGCTCAGGAACTGGCGGGCGCCAAGAGACCCAGTACTTC. This sequence encodes CASSSGTGGRQETQYF. Combining the CDR3 with reference TRBV5-1 and TRBJ2-5 gives the whole variable domain KAGVTQTPRYLIKTRGQQVTLSCSPISGHRSVSWYQQTPGQGLQFLFEYFSETQRNKGNFPGRFSGRQFSNSRSEMNVSTLELGDSALYLCASSSGTGGRQETQYFGPGTRLLVL.

The chain employs TRBV13 and TRBJ1-4; 8 bases line up with TRBD1. This CDR3 is built from 16 residues. Germline V gene sequence: CDR1 PRHDT, CDR2 FYEKMQ (reference sequence). J lost 0 bases, V lost 8 bases, and 8 bases had no gene match. The CDR3 loop is CASSYRGSSTNEKLFF. In nucleotides, the CDR3 is TGTGCCAGCTCTTACAGGGGGTCGTCAACTAATGAAAAACTGTTTTTT.

In this sample, this clone turned up once. This chain uses TRBV14 with TRBJ1-1; D is unresolved. The ends were cut back, 2 bases at V and 6 bases at J, with 16 bases in the middle. This CDR3 has 15 amino acids. Germline CDR1 is SGHDN and CDR2 is FVKESK. The CDR3 protein is CASSQSRSPRAEAFF. CDR3 coding DNA: TGTGCCAGCAGCCAATCTAGGAGTCCGCGGGCTGAAGCTTTCTTT.

The V call is TRBV4-3, the J call TRBJ1-6; no definite D call. This CDR3 has 15 amino acids. V dropped 0 bases and J dropped 4 bases, with 7 bases sitting between them. Germline CDR1 reads LGHNA; CDR2 reads YSLEER. The CDR3 nucleotides are TGCGCCAGCAGCCAAGATGGCGGGTATAATTCACCCCTCCACTTT. As protein: CASSQDGGYNSPLHF.

The rearrangement joins TRBV2 to TRBJ2-7; 9 bases fit TRBD1. Germline V gene data show CDR1 as SNHLY and CDR2 as FYNNEI. J was trimmed by 5 bases and V by 2 bases; bases with no gene match: 10. The CDR3 length is 16 residues. The CDR3 loop is CASSESGTGNIHEQYF. In nucleotides, the CDR3 is TGTGCCAGCAGTGAAAGTGGGACAGGGAATATCCACGAGCAGTACTTC.

The chain carries TRBV28 and TRBJ2-2, with D possibly being TRBD2 (7 bases). Germline loops: CDR1 MDHEN, CDR2 SYDVKM. Trimming removed 9 bases from V and 7 bases from J, with 18 bases in between. The CDR3 runs to 14 residues. The CDR3 spells CASLRGGSGGELFF. DNA for the CDR3: TGTGCCAGTCTAAGGGGGGGTTCTGGCGGGGAGCTGTTTTTT. Filled out from reference TRBV28 and TRBJ2-2, the complete variable domain reads DVKVTQSSRYLVKRTGEKVFLECVQDMDHENMFWYRQDPGLGLRLIYFSYDVKMKEKGDIPEGYSVSREKKERFSLILESASTNQTSMYLCASLRGGSGGELFFGEGSRLTVL.

The V call is TRBV6-5, the J call TRBJ2-5; no reliable D call. This CDR3 contains 13 residues. Germline loops: CDR1 MNHEY, CDR2 SVGAGI. The V end lost 2 bases, the J end lost 5 bases, and 9 bases lay between the germline ends. The CDR3 DNA follows: TGTGCCAGCAGTTACCGCTCTGAGGAGACCCAGTACTTC. Translation gives CASSYRSEETQYF.

The V gene is TRBV5-1, the J gene TRBJ1-4; the D gene is possibly TRBD1 (6 bases). Trimming removed 3 bases at V and 0 bases at J, with 9 bases between. Germline CDR1 is SGHRS and CDR2 is YFSETQ. This CDR3 is 15 amino acids long. The CDR3 loop is CASSSGQTTNEKLFF. DNA for the CDR3: TGCGCCAGCAGCTCCGGACAGACAACTAATGAAAAACTGTTTTTT.

The chain joins TRBV5-1 to TRBJ2-7; D ambiguous. Germline V gene lookup returns CDR1 SGHRS and CDR2 YFSETQ. There are 14 residues in the CDR3. V was clipped by 3 bases and J by 0 bases, with 10 bases between them. The CDR3 here is CASSSQTNSYEQYF. CDR3 nucleotides: TGCGCCAGCAGCTCCCAGACAAACTCCTACGAGCAGTACTTC.

V gene TRBV28 combines with J gene TRBJ2-3, with D perhaps matching TRBD2 (5 bases). Trimming stripped 9 bases from V and 0 bases from J, with 16 bases between. The length of the CDR3 is 15 residues. From germline, CDR1 is MDHEN and CDR2 SYDVKM. The CDR3 region has the DNA TGTGCCAGTGTCACTAGTCCCCCTAGCACAGATACGCAGTATTTT. Encoded protein: CASVTSPPSTDTQYF.

The table lists this clone with a few counts. This chain uses TRBV7-2 with TRBJ2-5; 11 bases fit TRBD1. The CDR3 loop spans 16 amino acids. Germline CDR1 reads SGHTA; CDR2 reads FQGNSA. J lost 5 bases, V lost 0 bases, and 5 bases had no gene match. The CDR3 DNA is TGTGCCAGCAGCTTAGCACTCGGGACAGGGGGGGAGACCCAGTACTTC. Translating it yields CASSLALGTGGETQYF.